The 18 T cell receptor beta chains given below trace back to one sample, sequenced in a study of blood T cell repertoires in COVID-19. This table comes from immunoSEQ multiplex PCR, and its TCRdb copy is limited to in-frame clones, with some not included. Of roughly 70,000 clones listed, 87% are singletons. The sequencing input was peripheral blood. The receptor source for this set is a man aged 50 or older with active COVID-19.

The chain recombines TRBV28 with TRBJ2-3; TRBD1 aligns across 11 bases. The CDR3 has 15 residues. Unmatched junction bases numbered 2, after V lost 5 bases and J lost 1 base. In germline, CDR1 is MDHEN, CDR2 SYDVKM. The CDR3 region has the DNA TGTGCCAGCAGTGAGGGACAGGGGGGCACAGATACGCAGTATTTT. It is translated as CASSEGQGGTDTQYF.

This clone was detected only a few times. V and J are TRBV7-2 and TRBJ2-3; 7 bases are shared with TRBD2. The germline V gene has CDR1 SGHTA and CDR2 FQGNSA. The CDR3 totals 19 residues. V was clipped by 1 base and J by 0 bases; unmatched bases: 13. DNA of the CDR3: TGTGCCAGCAGCTTAGGGGAGGGTTTTGGGTCTCCTAGCACAGATACGCAGTATTTT. Protein product: CASSLGEGFGSPSTDTQYF. The full variable domain, its missing parts supplied by reference TRBV7-2 and TRBJ2-3, is GAGVSQSPSNKVTEKGKDVELRCDPISGHTALYWYRQSLGQGLEFLIYFQGNSAPDKSGLPSDRFSAERTGGSVSTLTIQRTQQEDSAVYLCASSLGEGFGSPSTDTQYFGPGTRLTVL.

V is TRBV7-2 and J is TRBJ2-3; no clear D. The CDR3 sequence is 14 residues long. V lost 5 bases, J lost 2 bases, and 11 bases lay in between. CDR1 SGHTA and CDR2 FQGNSA come from the germline V gene. Here the CDR3 reads CASSRGVTTDTQYF. The CDR3 DNA reads TGTGCCAGCAGCCGCGGTGTAACCACAGATACGCAGTATTTT.

This chain joins TRBV7-9 and TRBJ2-3; D might be TRBD1 (6 bases). Germline V gives CDR1 SEHNR, CDR2 FQNEAQ (reference sequence). V lost 5 bases and J 2 bases, leaving 17 bases between the germline ends. The CDR3 is made up of 16 amino acids. The CDR3 is CASSLRTAKNTDTQYF. The CDR3 DNA reads as TGTGCCAGCAGCCTTAGGACAGCAAAGAACACAGATACGCAGTATTTT.

The CDR3 region is CAWRRASGYNEQFF. CDR3 nucleotide sequence: TGTGCCTGGAGGCGAGCTAGCGGCTACAATGAGCAGTTCTTC. V is TRBV30 and J is TRBJ2-1; TRBD2 matches 7 bases. Germline assignment: CDR1 GTSNPN and CDR2 SVGIG (reference sequence). CDR3 length: 14 amino acids. The trim removed 3 bases at V and 3 bases at J, leaving 5 bases unmatched. Drawing the rest from reference TRBV30 and TRBJ2-1, the complete variable domain is SQTIHQWPATLVQPVGSPLSLECTVEGTSNPNLYWYRQAAGRGLQLLFYSVGIGQISSEVPQNLSASRPQDRQFILSSKKLLLSDSGFYLCAWRRASGYNEQFFGPGTRLTVL.

V and J are TRBV28 and TRBJ1-4, with TRBD1 identical over 8 bases. Germline-derived CDR1 and CDR2 are MDHEN and SYDVKM. J was trimmed by 8 bases and V by 5 bases; bases with no gene match: 4. This CDR3 contains 13 residues. DNA for the CDR3: TGTGCCAGCAGTACCCGGACAGGGGAAAAACTGTTTTTT. Its protein is CASSTRTGEKLFF.

The chain recombines TRBV12-3 or TRBV12-4 with TRBJ2-1; D possibly corresponds to TRBD2 (5 bases). The ends were cut back, 3 bases at V and 13 bases at J, with 16 bases in the middle. The CDR3 loop spans 13 amino acids. CDR3 sequence (DNA): TGTGCCAGCAGTTTGTTATTGGGAGCCCCCCAGTTCTTC. Translation gives CASSLLLGAPQFF.

This clone was seen a handful of times. The chain joins TRBV7-2 to TRBJ2-1, with 7 bases aligning to TRBD1. V was pared by 5 bases and J by 3 bases, with 7 bases of the junction left unmatched. The CDR3 is 15 amino acids. Per the germline V gene, CDR1 is SGHTA and CDR2 is FQGNSA. The DNA for the CDR3 is TGTGCCAGCAGCCAGGCCGGGACAGACTACAATGAGCAGTTCTTC. Protein: CASSQAGTDYNEQFF.

CDR3 nucleotides: TGTGCCAGCGGGAGCGGAGGACCCTACAATGAGCAGTTCTTC. The encoded protein is CASGSGGPYNEQFF. The chain is built from TRBV6-5 and TRBJ2-1; maybe TRBD2 (5 bases). Per the germline V gene, CDR1 is MNHEY and CDR2 is SVGAGI. Trimming removed 8 bases at V and 2 bases at J, with 13 bases between. This CDR3 has 14 residues.

This clone turned up a few times. Other DNA sequences from this sample encode an identical CDR3 as well. The rearrangement links TRBV6-6 to TRBJ2-1; D perhaps matches TRBD2 (5 bases). Germline-derived CDR1 and CDR2 are MNHNY and SVGAGI (reference sequence). The CDR3 totals 14 residues. V was pared by 0 bases and J by 4 bases, with 7 bases between. The CDR3 sequence is CASSYSRVYNEQFF. The CDR3 region has the DNA TGTGCCAGCAGTTACTCGCGGGTTTACAATGAGCAGTTCTTC.

A few counts support this clone. The chain joins TRBV30 to TRBJ2-7; tentatively, D is TRBD2 (6 bases). V lost 7 bases, J lost 4 bases, and 23 bases lay in between. The CDR3 extends over 15 amino acids. CDR1 is GTSNPN and CDR2 is SVGIG in the germline V gene (reference sequence). The CDR3 is CAFRCGESPRYEQYF. CDR3 nucleotide sequence: TGTGCCTTCAGGTGCGGGGAGAGCCCCCGGTACGAGCAGTACTTC. The variable domain in full, with the rest retrieved from reference TRBV30 and TRBJ2-7, is SQTIHQWPATLVQPVGSPLSLECTVEGTSNPNLYWYRQAAGRGLQLLFYSVGIGQISSEVPQNLSASRPQDRQFILSSKKLLLSDSGFYLCAFRCGESPRYEQYFGPGTRLTVT.

The J gene is TRBJ2-5, the V gene TRBV5-1, with 7 bases aligning to TRBD2. Germline V gene sequence: CDR1 SGHRS, CDR2 YFSETQ. V was pared by 6 bases and J by 3 bases, with 5 bases of the junction left unmatched. The CDR3 is made up of 13 amino acids. CDR3 sequence reads: CASNPGREETQYF. CDR3 sequence (DNA): TGCGCCAGCAATCCAGGGAGGGAAGAGACCCAGTACTTC.

The chain joins TRBV27 to TRBJ2-3; 9 bases fit TRBD1. The CDR3 covers 16 residues. Losses at the gene ends were 5 bases for V and 4 bases for J; bases not matched to a gene: 10. The germline V gene has CDR1 MNHEY and CDR2 SMNVEV (reference sequence). Here the CDR3 DNA reads TGTGCCAGCAGTAGGTCGGGACAGGGACTCGCAGATACGCAGTATTTT. It yields the protein CASSRSGQGLADTQYF.

The J gene is TRBJ1-1, the V gene TRBV19, with a tentative D call TRBD1 (6 bases). The V end lost 6 bases, the J end lost 6 bases, and 23 bases lay between the germline ends. The length of the CDR3 is 16 residues. Germline assignment: CDR1 LNHDA and CDR2 SQIVND (reference sequence). Here the CDR3 DNA reads TGTGCCAGTAGCACTGACAGGCGGGGGAAGTTTTCTGAAGCTTTCTTT. Protein sequence: CASSTDRRGKFSEAFF.

This chain joins TRBV4-1 and TRBJ1-5, with a weak D call TRBD1 (6 bases). V shed 1 base and J shed 7 bases, with 20 bases lying between them. The germline V gene encodes CDR1 MGHRA and CDR2 YSYEKL. The CDR3 spans 17 residues. The CDR3 DNA sequence: TGCGCCAGCAGCCAAGGCCTATCAGGGGCGCGCGGGCAGCCCCAGCATTTT. It specifies CASSQGLSGARGQPQHF.

The V call is TRBV7-2, the J call TRBJ2-1, with D possibly being TRBD2 (6 bases). V was trimmed by 5 bases and J by 0 bases, leaving 17 bases between them. From germline, CDR1 is SGHTA and CDR2 FQGNSA. The CDR3 length is 17 residues. The CDR3 DNA reads TGTGCCAGCAGCCCCGCCGGGGACTCCCGCTCCTACAATGAGCAGTTCTTC. It yields the protein CASSPAGDSRSYNEQFF.

The rearrangement uses TRBV18 and TRBJ1-2; D gene uncertain. Trimming left V 5 bases short and J 6 bases short, with 16 bases between. From germline, CDR1 is KGHSH and CDR2 LQKENI. This CDR3 comprises 14 residues. The CDR3 coding sequence is TGTGCCAGCTCAGCCGCGTCATACTACGATGGCTACACCTTC. Encoded protein: CASSAASYYDGYTF.

The chain has TRBV12-3 or TRBV12-4 and TRBJ2-1; D is perhaps TRBD1 (6 bases). The CDR3 contains 13 residues. The V end lost 6 bases, the J end lost 7 bases, and 13 bases lay between the germline ends. The CDR3 DNA reads TGTGCCAGCAGCACAGGGAAGAAGAATGAGCAGTTCTTC. Residues: CASSTGKKNEQFF.